This T cell receptor (beta chain) was retrieved from a study of blood T cell repertoires in COVID-19. About the research overall: T cells, B-cell-depleted T cells, or PBMCs supplied cDNA or gDNA.

The age range of participants was about 18 to 100 years, with residence in roughly 25 US areas. Which cohort a participant joined came from the clinical history participants gave. The CDR3 totals 14 residues. Germline values: CDR1 MRHNA, CDR2 SNTAGT. With V trimmed by 4 bases and J by 3 bases, 4 bases remained unmatched. TCRdb's copy holds only in-frame clones and misses some; the assay was immunoSEQ multiplex PCR. This table holds around 400,000 clones, over 75% found once. The sequence was collected from a young woman who had been exposed to COVID-19. The rearrangement links TRBV6-4 to TRBJ1-1, with 8 bases fitting TRBD1. Sample: PBMCs or T cells enriched from blood (not recorded which). The CDR3 DNA reads as TGTGCCAGCAGTGCCTTCAGGGGGCACACTGAAGCTTTCTTT. This sequence encodes CASSAFRGHTEAFF.